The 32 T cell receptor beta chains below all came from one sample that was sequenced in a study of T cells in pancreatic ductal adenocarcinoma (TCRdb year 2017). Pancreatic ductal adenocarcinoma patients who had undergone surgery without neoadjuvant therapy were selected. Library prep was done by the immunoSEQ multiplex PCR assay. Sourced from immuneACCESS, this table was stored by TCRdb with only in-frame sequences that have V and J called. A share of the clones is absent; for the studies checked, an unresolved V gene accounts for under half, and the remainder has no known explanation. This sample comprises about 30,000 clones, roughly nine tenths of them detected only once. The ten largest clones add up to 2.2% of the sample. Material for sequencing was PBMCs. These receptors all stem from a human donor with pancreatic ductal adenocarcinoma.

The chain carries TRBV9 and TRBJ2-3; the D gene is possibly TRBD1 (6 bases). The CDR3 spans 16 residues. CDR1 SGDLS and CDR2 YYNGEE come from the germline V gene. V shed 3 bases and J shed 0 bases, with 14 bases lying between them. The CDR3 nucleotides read TGTGCCAGCAGCGCATTGGACAGAGCTAGCACAGATACGCAGTATTTT. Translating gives CASSALDRASTDTQYF.

CDR3 nucleotides: TGTGCCAGCAGTCCCAACACCGGGGAGCTGTTTTTT. This encodes CASSPNTGELFF. This chain links TRBV27 with TRBJ2-2; D not certain. Germline V gene lookup returns CDR1 MNHEY and CDR2 SMNVEV (reference sequence). V was clipped by 5 bases and J by 2 bases, with 3 bases between them. CDR3 length: 12 amino acids.

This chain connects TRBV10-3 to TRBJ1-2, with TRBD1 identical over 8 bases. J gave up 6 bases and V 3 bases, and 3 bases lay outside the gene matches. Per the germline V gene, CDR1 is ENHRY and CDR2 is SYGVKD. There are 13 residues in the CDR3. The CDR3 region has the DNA TGTGCCATCAGTGAAACGGACAGGGATGGCTACACCTTC. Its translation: CAISETDRDGYTF.

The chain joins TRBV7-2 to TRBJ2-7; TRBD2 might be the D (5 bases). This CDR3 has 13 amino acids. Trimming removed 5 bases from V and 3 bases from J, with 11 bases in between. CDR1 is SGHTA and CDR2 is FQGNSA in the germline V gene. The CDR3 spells CASSVTGSYEQYF. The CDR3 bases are TGTGCCAGCAGCGTGACTGGGAGCTACGAGCAGTACTTC.

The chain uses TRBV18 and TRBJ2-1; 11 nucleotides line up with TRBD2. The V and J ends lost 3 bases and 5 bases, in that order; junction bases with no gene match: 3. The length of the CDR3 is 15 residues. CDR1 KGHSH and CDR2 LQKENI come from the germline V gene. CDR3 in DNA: TGTGCCAGCTCACCCCAGGGACTAGCGGACAATGAGCAGTTCTTC. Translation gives CASSPQGLADNEQFF.

Here the CDR3 reads CASSVTVGAAEQFF. Here the CDR3 DNA reads TGTGCCAGCAGCGTAACCGTGGGAGCAGCTGAGCAGTTCTTC. The rearrangement uses TRBV9 and TRBJ2-1, with a possible D match to TRBD2 (5 bases). The CDR3 is 14 residues long. In germline, CDR1 is SGDLS, CDR2 YYNGEE. Trimming removed 1 base at V and 9 bases at J, with 14 bases between.

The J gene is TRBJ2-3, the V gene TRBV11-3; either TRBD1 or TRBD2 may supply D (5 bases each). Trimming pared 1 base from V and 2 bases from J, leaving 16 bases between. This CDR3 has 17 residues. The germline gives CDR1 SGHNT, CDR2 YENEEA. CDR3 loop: CASSLGGRVLPTDTQYF. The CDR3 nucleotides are TGTGCCAGCAGCTTAGGGGGACGGGTTCTCCCCACAGATACGCAGTATTTT.

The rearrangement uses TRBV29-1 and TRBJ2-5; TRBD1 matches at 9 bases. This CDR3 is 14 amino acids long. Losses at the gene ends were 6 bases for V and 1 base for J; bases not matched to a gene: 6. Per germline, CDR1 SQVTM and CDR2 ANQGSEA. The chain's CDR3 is CSVQRTGAQETQYF. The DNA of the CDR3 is TGCAGCGTCCAACGGACAGGGGCCCAAGAGACCCAGTACTTC.

The CDR3 protein is CASRDSTYEQYF. CDR3 coding DNA: TGTGCCAGCAGGGACTCGACCTACGAGCAGTACTTC. V usage is TRBV6-1 and J usage is TRBJ2-7; TRBD2 is a possible D gene (5 bases). V gave up 6 bases and J gave up 2 bases, with 8 bases separating them. The germline V gene encodes CDR1 MNHNS and CDR2 SASEGT. This CDR3 has 12 residues.

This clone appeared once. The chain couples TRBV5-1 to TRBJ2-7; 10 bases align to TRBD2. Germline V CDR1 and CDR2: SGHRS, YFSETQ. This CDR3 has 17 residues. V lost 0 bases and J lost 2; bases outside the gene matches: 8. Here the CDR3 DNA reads TGCGCCAGCAGCTTGGCCGCGGCTAGCGGGAGCGCCTACGAGCAGTACTTC. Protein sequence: CASSLAAASGSAYEQYF.

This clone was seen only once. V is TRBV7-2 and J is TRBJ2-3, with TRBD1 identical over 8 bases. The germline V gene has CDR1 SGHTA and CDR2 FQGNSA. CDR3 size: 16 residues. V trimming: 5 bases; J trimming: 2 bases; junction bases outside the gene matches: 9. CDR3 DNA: TGTGCCAGCAGCCTAAGGACAGGGCGGGACACAGATACGCAGTATTTT. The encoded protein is CASSLRTGRDTDTQYF.

This chain's CDR3 is CASSQGGETQYF. CDR3 nucleotide sequence: TGTGCCAGCAGTCAGGGGGGAGAGACCCAGTACTTC. V and J are TRBV6-6 and TRBJ2-5, with D perhaps TRBD1 (7 bases). Trimming left V 5 bases short and J 4 bases short, with 8 bases between. The CDR3 has 12 residues. CDR1 MNHNY and CDR2 SVGAGI come from the germline V gene (reference sequence).

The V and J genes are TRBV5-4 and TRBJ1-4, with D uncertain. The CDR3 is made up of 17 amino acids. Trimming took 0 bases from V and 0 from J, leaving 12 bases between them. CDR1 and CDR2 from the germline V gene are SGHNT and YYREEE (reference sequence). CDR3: CASSLGGFHATNEKLFF. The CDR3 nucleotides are TGTGCCAGCAGCTTGGGAGGGTTCCATGCAACTAATGAAAAACTGTTTTTT.

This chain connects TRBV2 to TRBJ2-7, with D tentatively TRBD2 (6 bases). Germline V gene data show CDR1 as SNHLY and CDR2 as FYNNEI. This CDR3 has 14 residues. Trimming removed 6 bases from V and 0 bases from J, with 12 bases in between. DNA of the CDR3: TGTGCCAGCAGACACCGGGACTTCTCCTACGAGCAGTACTTC. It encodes CASRHRDFSYEQYF.

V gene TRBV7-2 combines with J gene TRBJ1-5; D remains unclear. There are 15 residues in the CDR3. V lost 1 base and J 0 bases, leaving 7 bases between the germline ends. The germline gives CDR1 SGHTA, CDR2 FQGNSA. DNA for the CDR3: TGTGCCAGCAGCTTAGGCAGGATTAGCAATCAGCCCCAGCATTTT. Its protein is CASSLGRISNQPQHF.

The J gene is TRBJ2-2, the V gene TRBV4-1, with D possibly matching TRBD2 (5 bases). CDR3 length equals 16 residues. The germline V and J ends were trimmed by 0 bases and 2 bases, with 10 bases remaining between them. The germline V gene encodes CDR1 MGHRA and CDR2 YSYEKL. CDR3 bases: TGCGCCAGCAGCCAAGAATCGCGGGTCAACACCGGGGAGCTGTTTTTT. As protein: CASSQESRVNTGELFF.

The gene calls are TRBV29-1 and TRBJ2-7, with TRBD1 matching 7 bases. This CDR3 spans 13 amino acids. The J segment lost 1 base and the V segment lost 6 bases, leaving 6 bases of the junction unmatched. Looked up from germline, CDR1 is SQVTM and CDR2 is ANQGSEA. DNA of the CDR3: TGCAGCGTCCAGACAGGGTCGTCCTACGAGCAGTACTTC. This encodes CSVQTGSSYEQYF.

CDR3 nucleotides: TGTGCCAGCAGCCGTGGGGGGCAAGAGACCCAGTACTTC. As protein: CASSRGGQETQYF. The chain is built from TRBV7-8 and TRBJ2-5, with TRBD2 as a possible D gene (6 bases). V dropped 5 bases and J dropped 2 bases, with 9 bases sitting between them. The CDR3 runs to 13 residues. Germline V CDR1 and CDR2: SGHVS, FQNEAQ.

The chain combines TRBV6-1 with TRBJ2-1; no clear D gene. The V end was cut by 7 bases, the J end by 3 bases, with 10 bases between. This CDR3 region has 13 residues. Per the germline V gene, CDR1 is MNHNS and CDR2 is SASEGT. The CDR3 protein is CASKVGYYNEQFF. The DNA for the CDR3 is TGTGCCAGCAAGGTGGGGTACTACAATGAGCAGTTCTTC.

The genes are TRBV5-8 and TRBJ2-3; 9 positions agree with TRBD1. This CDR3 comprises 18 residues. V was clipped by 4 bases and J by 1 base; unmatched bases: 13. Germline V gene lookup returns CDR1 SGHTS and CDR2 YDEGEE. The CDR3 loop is CASSDYRDREDGTDTQYF. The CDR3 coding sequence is TGTGCCAGCAGCGACTACCGGGACAGGGAGGATGGCACAGATACGCAGTATTTT. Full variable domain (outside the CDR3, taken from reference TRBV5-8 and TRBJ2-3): EAGVTQSPTHLIKTRGQQATLRCSPISGHTSVYWYQQALGLGLQFLLWYDEGEERNRGNFPPRFSGRQFPNYSSELNVNALELEDSALYLCASSDYRDREDGTDTQYFGPGTRLTVL.

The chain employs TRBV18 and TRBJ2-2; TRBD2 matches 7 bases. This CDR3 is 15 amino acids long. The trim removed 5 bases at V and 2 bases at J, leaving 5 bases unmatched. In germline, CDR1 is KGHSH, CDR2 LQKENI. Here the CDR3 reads CASSGASGNTGELFF. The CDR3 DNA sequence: TGTGCCAGCTCAGGGGCTAGCGGAAACACCGGGGAGCTGTTTTTT.

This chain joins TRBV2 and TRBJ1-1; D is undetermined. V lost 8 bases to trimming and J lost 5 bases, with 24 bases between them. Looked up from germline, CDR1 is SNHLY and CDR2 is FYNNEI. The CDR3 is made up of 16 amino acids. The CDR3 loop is CASQSNNFEGGTEAFF. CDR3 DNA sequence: TGTGCCAGCCAATCCAATAACTTCGAGGGAGGGACTGAAGCTTTCTTT.

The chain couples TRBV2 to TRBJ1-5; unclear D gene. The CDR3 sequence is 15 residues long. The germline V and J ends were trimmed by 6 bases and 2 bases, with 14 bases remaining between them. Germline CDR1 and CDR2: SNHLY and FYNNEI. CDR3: CASSYHYIGNQPQHF. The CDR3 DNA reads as TGTGCCAGCAGCTACCATTACATCGGCAATCAGCCCCAGCATTTT. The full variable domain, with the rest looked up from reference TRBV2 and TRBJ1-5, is EPEVTQTPSHQVTQMGQEVILRCVPISNHLYFYWYRQILGQKVEFLVSFYNNEISEKSEIFDDQFSVERPDGSNFTLKIRSTKLEDSAMYFCASSYHYIGNQPQHFGDGTRLSIL.

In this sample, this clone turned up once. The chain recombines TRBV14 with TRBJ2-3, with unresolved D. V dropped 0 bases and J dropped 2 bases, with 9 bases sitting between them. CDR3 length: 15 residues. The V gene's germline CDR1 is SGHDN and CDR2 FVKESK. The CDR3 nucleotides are TGTGCCAGCAGCCAAGAAAGAATAACCACAGATACGCAGTATTTT. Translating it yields CASSQERITTDTQYF.

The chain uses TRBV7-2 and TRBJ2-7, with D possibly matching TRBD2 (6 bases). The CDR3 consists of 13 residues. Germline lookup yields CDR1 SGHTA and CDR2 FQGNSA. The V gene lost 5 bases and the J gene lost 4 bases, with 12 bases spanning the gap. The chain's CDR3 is CASSKTSGYEQYF. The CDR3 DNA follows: TGTGCCAGCAGCAAGACTAGTGGTTACGAGCAGTACTTC. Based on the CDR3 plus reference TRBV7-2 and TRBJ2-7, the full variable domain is GAGVSQSPSNKVTEKGKDVELRCDPISGHTALYWYRQSLGQGLEFLIYFQGNSAPDKSGLPSDRFSAERTGGSVSTLTIQRTQQEDSAVYLCASSKTSGYEQYFGPGTRLTVT.

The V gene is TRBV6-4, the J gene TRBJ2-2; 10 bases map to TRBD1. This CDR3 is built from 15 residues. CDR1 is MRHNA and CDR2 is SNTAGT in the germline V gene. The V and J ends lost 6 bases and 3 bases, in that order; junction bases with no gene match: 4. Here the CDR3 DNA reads TGTGCCAGCAGGCGGGACAGGGGTGACACCGGGGAGCTGTTTTTT. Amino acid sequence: CASRRDRGDTGELFF.

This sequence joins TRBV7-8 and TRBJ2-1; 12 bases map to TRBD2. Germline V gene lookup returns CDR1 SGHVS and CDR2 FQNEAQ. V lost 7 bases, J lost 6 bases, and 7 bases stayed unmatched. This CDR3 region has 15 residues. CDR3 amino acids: CASTRLAGETNEQFF. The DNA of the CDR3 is TGTGCCAGCACACGACTAGCGGGAGAGACCAATGAGCAGTTCTTC.

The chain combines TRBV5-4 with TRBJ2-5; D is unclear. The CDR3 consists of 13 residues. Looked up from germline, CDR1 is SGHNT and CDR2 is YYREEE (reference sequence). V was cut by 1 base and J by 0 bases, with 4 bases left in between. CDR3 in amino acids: CASSLPDQETQYF. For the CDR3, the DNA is TGTGCCAGCAGCTTGCCAGACCAAGAGACCCAGTACTTC.

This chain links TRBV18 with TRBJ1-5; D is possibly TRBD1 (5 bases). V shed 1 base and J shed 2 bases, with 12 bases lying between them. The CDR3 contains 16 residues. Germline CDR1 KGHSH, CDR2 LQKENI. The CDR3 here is CASSPRRGDGNQPQHF. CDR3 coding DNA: TGTGCCAGCTCACCACGCCGGGGGGATGGCAATCAGCCCCAGCATTTT.

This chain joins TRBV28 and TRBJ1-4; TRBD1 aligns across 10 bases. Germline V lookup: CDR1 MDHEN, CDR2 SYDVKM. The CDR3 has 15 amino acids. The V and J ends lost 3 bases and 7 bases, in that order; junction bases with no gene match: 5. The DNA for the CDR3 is TGTGCCAGCAGTTTCCCCGGGACAGGGGTTGAAAAACTGTTTTTT. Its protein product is CASSFPGTGVEKLFF.

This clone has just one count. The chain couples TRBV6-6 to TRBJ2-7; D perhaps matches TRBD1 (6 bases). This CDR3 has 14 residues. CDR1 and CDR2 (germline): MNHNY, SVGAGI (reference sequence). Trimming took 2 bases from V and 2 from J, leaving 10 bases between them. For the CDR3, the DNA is TGTGCCAGCAGTTACGACAGGCGCCCCTACGAGCAGTACTTC. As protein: CASSYDRRPYEQYF.

CDR3 loop: CSVDRAEETQYF. DNA for the CDR3: TGCAGCGTTGACAGGGCCGAGGAGACCCAGTACTTC. The chain couples TRBV29-1 to TRBJ2-5, with a tentative D call TRBD1 (5 bases). Trimming cost V 3 bases and J 5 bases, with 10 bases left between them. This CDR3 spans 12 amino acids. Germline V gene data show CDR1 as SQVTM and CDR2 as ANQGSEA.